Reported below is one T cell receptor beta chain. Libraries were prepared by immunoSEQ multiplex PCR; TCRdb keeps only in-frame clonotypes and omits some of them. The sample lists about 47,000 clones, approximately 84% occurring once. The CDR3 spans 14 residues. Trimming left V 2 bases short and J 7 bases short, with 14 bases between. The germline V gene encodes CDR1 SGHTA and CDR2 FQGNSA. The data were obtained in a study of blood T cell repertoires in COVID-19. The sequence was collected from a man between 50 and 59 years old with acute or convalescent COVID-19. The sequenced sample was peripheral blood. The gene calls are TRBV7-2 and TRBJ2-5; a weak D match, TRBD2 (5 bases). The CDR3 region is CASSLLLARGTQYF. CDR3 nucleotide sequence: TGTGCCAGCAGCTTATTGCTAGCCCGGGGGACCCAGTACTTC.